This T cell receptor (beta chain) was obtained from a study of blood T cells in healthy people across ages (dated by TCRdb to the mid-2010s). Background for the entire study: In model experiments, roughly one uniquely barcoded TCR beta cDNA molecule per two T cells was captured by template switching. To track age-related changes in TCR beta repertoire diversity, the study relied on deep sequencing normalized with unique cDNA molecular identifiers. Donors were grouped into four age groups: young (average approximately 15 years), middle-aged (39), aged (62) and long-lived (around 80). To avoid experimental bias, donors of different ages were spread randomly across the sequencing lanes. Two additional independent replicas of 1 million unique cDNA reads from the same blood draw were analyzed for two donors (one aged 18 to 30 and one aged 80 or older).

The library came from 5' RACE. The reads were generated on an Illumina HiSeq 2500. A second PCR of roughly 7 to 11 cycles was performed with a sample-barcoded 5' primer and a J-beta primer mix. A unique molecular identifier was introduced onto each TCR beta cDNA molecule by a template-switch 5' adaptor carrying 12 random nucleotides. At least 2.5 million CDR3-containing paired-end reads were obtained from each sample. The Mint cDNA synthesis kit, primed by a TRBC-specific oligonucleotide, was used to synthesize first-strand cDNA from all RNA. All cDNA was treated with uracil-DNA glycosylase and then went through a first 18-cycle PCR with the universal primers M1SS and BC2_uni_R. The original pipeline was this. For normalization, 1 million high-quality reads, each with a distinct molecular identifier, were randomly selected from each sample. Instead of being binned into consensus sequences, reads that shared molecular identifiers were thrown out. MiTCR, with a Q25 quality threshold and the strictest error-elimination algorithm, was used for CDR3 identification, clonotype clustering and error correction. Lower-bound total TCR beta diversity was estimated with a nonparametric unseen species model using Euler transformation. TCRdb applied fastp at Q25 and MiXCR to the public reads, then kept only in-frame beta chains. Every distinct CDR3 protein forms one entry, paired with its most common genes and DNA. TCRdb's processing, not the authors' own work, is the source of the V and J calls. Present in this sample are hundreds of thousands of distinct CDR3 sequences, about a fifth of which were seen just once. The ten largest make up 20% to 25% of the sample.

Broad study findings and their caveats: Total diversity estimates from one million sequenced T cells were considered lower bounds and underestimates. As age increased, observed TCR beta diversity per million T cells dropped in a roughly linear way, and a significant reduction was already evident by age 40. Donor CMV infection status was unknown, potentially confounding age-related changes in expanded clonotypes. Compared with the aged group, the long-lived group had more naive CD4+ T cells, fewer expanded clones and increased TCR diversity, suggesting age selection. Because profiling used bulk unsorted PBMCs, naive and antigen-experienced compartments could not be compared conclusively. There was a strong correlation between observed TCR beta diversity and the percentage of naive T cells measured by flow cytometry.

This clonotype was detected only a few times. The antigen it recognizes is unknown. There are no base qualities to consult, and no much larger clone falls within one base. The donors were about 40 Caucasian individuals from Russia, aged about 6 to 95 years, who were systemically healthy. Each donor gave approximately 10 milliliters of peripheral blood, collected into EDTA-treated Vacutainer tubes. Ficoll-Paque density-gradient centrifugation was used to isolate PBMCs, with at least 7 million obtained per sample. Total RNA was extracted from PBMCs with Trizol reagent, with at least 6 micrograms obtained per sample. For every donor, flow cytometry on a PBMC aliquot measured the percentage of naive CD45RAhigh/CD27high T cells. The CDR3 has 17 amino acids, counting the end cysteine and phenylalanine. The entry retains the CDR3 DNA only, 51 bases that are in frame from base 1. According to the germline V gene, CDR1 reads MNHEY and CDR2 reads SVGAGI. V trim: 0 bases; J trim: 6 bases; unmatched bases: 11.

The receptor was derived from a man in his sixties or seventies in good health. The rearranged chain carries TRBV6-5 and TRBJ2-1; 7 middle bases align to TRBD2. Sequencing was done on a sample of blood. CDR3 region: CASSYSRGRSRGNEQFF. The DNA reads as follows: TGTGCCAGCAGTTACTCGCGGGGGAGATCTAGGGGCAATGAGCAGTTCTTC.